This TCR beta chain is drawn from a study of early T cells in non-severe SARS-CoV-2 infection. Overall study context: Whole-blood bulk RNA, unsorted, was sequenced, and chains were unpaired.

The protocol attached unique molecular identifiers to individual cDNA molecules. MiXCR, run by TCRdb on the 5' RACE reads, gives a single entry per CDR3 protein. Of under 30,000 distinct CDR3 sequences in the sample, 4.3% were seen once. This clonotype was found many times. What it binds is not known. The CDR3 is 14 residues long. Germline CDR1 SQVTM, CDR2 ANQGSEA. Between the trimmed V and J ends, which lost 1 base and 9 bases, there was a span of 16 bases. Findings of the study overall: Sequences matched to VDJdb favored anti-spike CD8 responses, while private and CD4 specificities were missed.

The source of this sequence is an adult who was a healthcare worker with PCR-confirmed SARS-CoV-2 infection or an uninfected control (not recorded which). V is TRBV29-1 and J is TRBJ2-1; a weak D match, TRBD2 (5 bases). The sample was whole blood. The CDR3 region is CSVEVSGWPTEQFF. DNA for the CDR3: TGCAGCGTTGAAGTATCGGGATGGCCAACTGAGCAGTTCTTC.